The T cell receptor beta chain under discussion was sequenced for a study of patients and donors after allogeneic stem cell transplantation. The length of the CDR3 is 13 residues. Per germline, CDR1 KGHSH and CDR2 LQKENI. Trimming cost V 3 bases and J 4 bases, with 10 bases left between them. This clonotype was seen a handful of times. TCRdb re-derived calls from the RT-PCR reads in MiXCR, one entry per CDR3 protein. The table lists about a million distinct CDR3 sequences, more than 15% of them singletons. Sequenced: blood, either unsorted or a sorted T cell fraction (not recorded which). This receptor was obtained from a human donor who was either an allogeneic HSCT recipient or a stem cell or donor lymphocyte infusion donor (not recorded which). It is not recorded whose cells these are; they may come from a transplant donor. The chain employs TRBV18 and TRBJ2-7, with D possibly TRBD1 on 6 matching bases. The CDR3 region is CASSPNQGYEQYF. The CDR3, as DNA: TGTGCCAGCTCACCTAATCAGGGGTACGAGCAGTACTTC.